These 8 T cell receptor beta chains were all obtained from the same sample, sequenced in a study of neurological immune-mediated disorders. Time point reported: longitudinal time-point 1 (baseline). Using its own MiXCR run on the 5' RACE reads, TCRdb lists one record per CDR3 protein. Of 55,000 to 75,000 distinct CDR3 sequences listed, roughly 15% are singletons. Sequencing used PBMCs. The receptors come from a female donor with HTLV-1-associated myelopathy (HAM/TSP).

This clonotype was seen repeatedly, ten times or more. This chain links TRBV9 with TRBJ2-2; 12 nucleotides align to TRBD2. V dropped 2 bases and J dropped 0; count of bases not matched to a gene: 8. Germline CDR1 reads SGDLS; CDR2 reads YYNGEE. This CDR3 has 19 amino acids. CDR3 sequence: CASSVYLLAGGTNTGELFF. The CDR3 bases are TGTGCCAGCAGCGTTTATTTACTAGCGGGGGGAACGAACACCGGGGAGCTGTTTTTT.

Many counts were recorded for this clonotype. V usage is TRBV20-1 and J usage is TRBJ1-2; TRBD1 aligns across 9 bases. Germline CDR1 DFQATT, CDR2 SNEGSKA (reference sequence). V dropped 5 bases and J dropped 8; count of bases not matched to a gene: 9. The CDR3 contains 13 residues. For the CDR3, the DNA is TGCAGTGCTCTAGCACAGGGGGCTTGGGGCTACACCTTC. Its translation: CSALAQGAWGYTF.

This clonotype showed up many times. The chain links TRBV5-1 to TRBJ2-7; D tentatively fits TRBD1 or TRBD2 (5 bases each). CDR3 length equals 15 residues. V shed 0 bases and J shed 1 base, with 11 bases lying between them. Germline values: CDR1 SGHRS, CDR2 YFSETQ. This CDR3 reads CASSLGGSGSYEQYF. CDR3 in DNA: TGCGCCAGCAGCTTGGGGGGGTCGGGATCCTACGAGCAGTACTTC.

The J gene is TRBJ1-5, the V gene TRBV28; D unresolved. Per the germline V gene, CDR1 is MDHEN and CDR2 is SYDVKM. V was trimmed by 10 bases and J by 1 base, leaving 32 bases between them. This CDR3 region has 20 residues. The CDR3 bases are TGTGCCACCTCACCCCTCTTATGGACCAGAAGGATCGGAAGCAATCAGCCCCAGCATTTT. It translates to CATSPLLWTRRIGSNQPQHF. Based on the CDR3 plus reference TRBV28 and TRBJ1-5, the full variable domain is DVKVTQSSRYLVKRTGEKVFLECVQDMDHENMFWYRQDPGLGLRLIYFSYDVKMKEKGDIPEGYSVSREKKERFSLILESASTNQTSMYLCATSPLLWTRRIGSNQPQHFGDGTRLSIL.

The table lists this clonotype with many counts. The CDR3, as DNA: TGTGCCAGCAGTCAACTCCCCCCCGCAACTAATGAAAAACTGTTTTTT. It yields the protein CASSQLPPATNEKLFF. This chain links TRBV3-1 with TRBJ1-4; D remains ambiguous. This CDR3 spans 16 amino acids. The germline CDR1 and CDR2 sequences are LGHDT and YNNKEL (reference sequence). V lost 6 bases and J lost 0, with 14 bases in between. The variable domain in full, completed from reference TRBV3-1 and TRBJ1-4, reads DTAVSQTPKYLVTQMGNDKSIKCEQNLGHDTMYWYKQDSKKFLKIMFSYNNKELIINETVPNRFSPKSPDKAHLNLHINSLELGDSAVYFCASSQLPPATNEKLFFGSGTQLSVL.

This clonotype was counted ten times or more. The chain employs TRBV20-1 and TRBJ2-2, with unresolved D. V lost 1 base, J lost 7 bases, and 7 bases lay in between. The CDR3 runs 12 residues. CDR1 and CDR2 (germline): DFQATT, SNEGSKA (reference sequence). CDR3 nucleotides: TGCAGTGCTAGAGGCCCGGGCGGGGAGCTGTTTTTT. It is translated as CSARGPGGELFF.

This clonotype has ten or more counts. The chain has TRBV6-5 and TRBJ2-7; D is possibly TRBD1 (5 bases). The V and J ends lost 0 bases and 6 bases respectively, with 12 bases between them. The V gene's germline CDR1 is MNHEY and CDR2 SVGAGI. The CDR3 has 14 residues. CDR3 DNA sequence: TGTGCCAGCAGTTACTCCAATCGTGGGGCCGAGCAGTACTTC. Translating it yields CASSYSNRGAEQYF.

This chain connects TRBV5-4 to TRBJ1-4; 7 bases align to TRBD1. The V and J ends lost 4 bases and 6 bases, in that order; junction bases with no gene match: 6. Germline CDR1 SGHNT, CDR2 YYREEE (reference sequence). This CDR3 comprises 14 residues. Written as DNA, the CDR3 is TGTGCCAGCAGCGTGACAGGGTTCGATGAAAAACTGTTTTTT. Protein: CASSVTGFDEKLFF. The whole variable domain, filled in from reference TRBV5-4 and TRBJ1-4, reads ETGVTQSPTHLIKTRGQQVTLRCSSQSGHNTVSWYQQALGQGPQFIFQYYREEENGRGNFPPRFSGLQFPNYSSELNVNALELDDSALYLCASSVTGFDEKLFFGSGTQLSVL.